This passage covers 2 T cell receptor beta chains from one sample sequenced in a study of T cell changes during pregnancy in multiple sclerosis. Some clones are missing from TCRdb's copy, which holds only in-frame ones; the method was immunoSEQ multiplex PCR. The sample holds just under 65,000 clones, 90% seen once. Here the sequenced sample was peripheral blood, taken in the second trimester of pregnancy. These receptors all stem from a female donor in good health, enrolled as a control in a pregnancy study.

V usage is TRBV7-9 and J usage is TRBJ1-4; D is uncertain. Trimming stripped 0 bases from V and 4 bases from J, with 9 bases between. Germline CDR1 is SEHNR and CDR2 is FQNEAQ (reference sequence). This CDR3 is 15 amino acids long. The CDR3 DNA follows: TGTGCCAGCAGCTTAGCGATTAGCGGTAATGAAAAACTGTTTTTT. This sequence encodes CASSLAISGNEKLFF. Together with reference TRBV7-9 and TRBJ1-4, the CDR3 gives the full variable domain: DTGVSQNPRHKITKRGQNVTFRCDPISEHNRLYWYRQTLGQGPEFLTYFQNEAQLEKSRLLSDRFSAERPKGSFSTLEIQRTEQGDSAMYLCASSLAISGNEKLFFGSGTQLSVL.

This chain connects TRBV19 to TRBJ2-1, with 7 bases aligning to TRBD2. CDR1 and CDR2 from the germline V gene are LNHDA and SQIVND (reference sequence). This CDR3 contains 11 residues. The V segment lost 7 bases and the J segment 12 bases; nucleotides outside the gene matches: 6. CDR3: CASKYGTTQFF. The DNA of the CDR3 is TGTGCCAGTAAATATGGGACTACGCAGTTCTTC.